The clone carrying this T cell receptor beta chain was counted a few times. One entry per CDR3 protein, called by TCRdb with MiXCR from the 5' RACE reads. The sample lists fewer than 20,000 distinct CDR3 sequences, around a fifth occurring once. CDR3 length: 16 amino acids. The V end was cut by 5 bases, the J end by 1 base, with 18 bases between. The germline gives CDR1 SGHAT, CDR2 FQNNGV. The sample comes from a study of spatial heterogeneity in lung cancer. Across the whole study: There were consistently more beta-chain sequences detected than alpha-chain sequences.

Noted time point: sample taken at primary tumor resection. Whole RNA was taken from tumor, nontumor lung or frozen PBMC; it was then sequenced unsorted. Samples were donated by 72 untreated early-stage non-small cell lung cancer patients. The sequence derives from a male donor with early-stage non-small cell lung cancer. The starting material was PBMCs, obtained at surgery. This chain connects TRBV11-2 to TRBJ2-7; D is possibly TRBD1 (5 bases). CDR3 nucleotides: TGTGCCAGCAGCCCCGGCCTTACAGGAGCTTCCTACGAGCAGTACTTC. It codes for CASSPGLTGASYEQYF.